This note documents a single T cell receptor (beta chain) sequence. This CDR3 has 13 residues. Per the germline V gene, CDR1 is SGHNT and CDR2 is YENEEA. The V segment lost 5 bases and the J segment 3 bases; nucleotides outside the gene matches: 1. The source of the sample is a study of PD-1 blockade in mismatch repair-deficient tumors. Data came from immunoSEQ multiplex PCR; TCRdb stores just in-frame clones and leaves some out. The sample includes about 66,000 clones, 60% to 80% of them seen just once. The sample consisted of peripheral blood, taken 2 weeks after starting pembrolizumab. The origin of this receptor is an adult with mismatch repair-deficient cancer. This chain connects TRBV11-3 to TRBJ1-3; 7 bases fit TRBD1. CDR3 sequence reads: CASSTGVGNTIYF. CDR3 sequence (DNA): TGTGCCAGCAGCACAGGGGTTGGAAACACCATATATTTT.